The sequence of this T cell receptor (beta chain) was determined in a study of blood T cell repertoires in COVID-19. About the research overall: Sites in the United States, Italy and Spain provided acute and convalescent COVID-19 samples. Sample material is recorded as cDNA or gDNA derived from T cells, B-cell-depleted T cells, or PBMCs.

As originally analysed: Estimated nucleated cell counts came from reference gene primer amplification. Clones were read by immunoSEQ multiplex PCR, and TCRdb kept only the in-frame ones, dropping some. V, J and clone size derive from that table, while D and trimming were established from the DNA sequence. Among approximately 68,000 clones listed, about nine tenths were seen once. This CDR3 region has 15 residues. Germline assignment: CDR1 SGHRS and CDR2 YFSETQ. V lost 4 bases to trimming and J lost 0 bases; unmatched junction nucleotides: 5. This receptor was identified in a man over 45 with active COVID-19. The rearrangement uses TRBV5-1 and TRBJ1-1; 8 nucleotides align to TRBD1. Sequencing was done on a sample of peripheral blood. The CDR3 loop is CASSPETGVNTEAFF. The CDR3 bases are TGCGCCAGCAGCCCAGAGACAGGGGTGAACACTGAAGCTTTCTTT.